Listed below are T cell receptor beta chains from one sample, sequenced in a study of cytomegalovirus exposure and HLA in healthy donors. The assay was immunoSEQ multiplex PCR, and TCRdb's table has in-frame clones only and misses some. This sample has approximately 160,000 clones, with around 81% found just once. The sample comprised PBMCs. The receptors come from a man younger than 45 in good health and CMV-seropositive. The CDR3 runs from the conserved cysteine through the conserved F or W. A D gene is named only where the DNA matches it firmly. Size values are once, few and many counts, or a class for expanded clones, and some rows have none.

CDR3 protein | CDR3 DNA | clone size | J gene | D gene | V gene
CASSEQDPSSYNEQFF | TGTGCCAGCAGTGAGCAGGATCCGAGCTCCTACAATGAGCAGTTCTTC | once | TRBJ2-1 | NA | TRBV6-1
CASSKGAGALGTQYF | TGTGCCAGTAGTAAGGGAGCGGGGGCCTTGGGGACCCAGTACTTC | NA | TRBJ2-5 | TRBD2 | TRBV19
CASSSWEEDGYTF | TGTGCCAGCAGTTCCTGGGAGGAGGATGGCTACACCTTC | NA | TRBJ1-2 | NA | TRBV27
CASSLGQNNEKLFF | TGCGCCAGCAGCTTAGGACAGAATAATGAAAAACTGTTTTTT | NA | TRBJ1-4 | NA | TRBV4-3
CASSLMGGLGNTIYF | TGCGCCAGCAGCCTCATGGGGGGGCTTGGAAACACCATATATTTT | few | TRBJ1-3 | NA | TRBV4-3
CASSQDQGMAAGEQYF | TGCGCCAGCAGCCAAGATCAGGGGATGGCCGCCGGAGAGCAGTACTTC | NA | TRBJ2-7 | NA | TRBV4-1
CASSSGQVWNGYTF | TGTGCCAGCAGCTCCGGACAGGTTTGGAATGGCTACACCTTC | NA | TRBJ1-2 | TRBD1 | TRBV6-5
CASSPAEPPDIQYF | TGCGCCAGCAGCCCCGCGGAGCCCCCGGACATTCAGTACTTC | NA | TRBJ2-4 | NA | TRBV5-1
CASSVSNEQFF | TGTGCCAGCAGTGTCAGCAATGAGCAGTTCTTC | NA | TRBJ2-1 | NA | TRBV25-1
CASSEQGGPLGYEQYF | TGTGCCAGCAGCGAGCAGGGGGGTCCTTTGGGCTACGAGCAGTACTTC | NA | TRBJ2-7 | NA | TRBV7-9
CASQTGVNTEAFF | TGTGCCAGCCAGACAGGAGTAAACACTGAAGCTTTCTTT | NA | TRBJ1-1 | NA | TRBV6-6
CASTSGGLDTQYF | TGCGCCAGCACTAGCGGGGGGTTGGATACGCAGTATTTT | NA | TRBJ2-3 | TRBD2 | TRBV5-1
CASSLQGSYNEQFF | TGCGCCAGCAGCCTCCAGGGCTCCTACAATGAGCAGTTCTTC | NA | TRBJ2-1 | NA | TRBV4-3
CASSNSRTSGDEQFF | TGTGCCAGCAGCAACTCACGGACTAGTGGCGATGAGCAGTTCTTC | NA | TRBJ2-1 | NA | TRBV21-1
CASSPGDRPPYEQYF | TGTGCTAGCAGCCCTGGGGACAGGCCCCCCTACGAGCAGTACTTC | NA | TRBJ2-7 | TRBD1 | TRBV7-7
CASSLGAGAHYEQYF | TGCGCCAGCAGCTTGGGGGCGGGGGCCCACTACGAGCAGTACTTC | NA | TRBJ2-7 | NA | TRBV5-1
CASGLVLGQGRSGANVLTF | TGTGCTAGTGGTTTGGTACTGGGACAGGGCCGCTCTGGGGCCAACGTCCTGACTTTC | NA | TRBJ2-6 | TRBD1 | TRBV12-5
CASSDVGQGENEQFF | TGTGCCAGCAGTGATGTTGGACAGGGTGAGAATGAGCAGTTCTTC | NA | TRBJ2-1 | TRBD1 | TRBV2
CATRSSGNTIYF | TGTGCCACTCGTAGTTCTGGAAACACCATATATTTT | NA | TRBJ1-3 | NA | TRBV2
CASSLGLTPYEQYF | TGTGCCAGCAGCTTGGGACTAACCCCCTACGAGCAGTACTTC | NA | TRBJ2-7 | NA | TRBV5-6
CASSSTSTGHYGYTF | TGTGCCAGCAGTTCCACTTCTACAGGGCACTATGGCTACACCTTC | NA | TRBJ1-2 | NA | TRBV27
CAISGQGGETQYF | TGTGCCATCAGCGGACAGGGCGGGGAGACCCAGTACTTC | NA | TRBJ2-5 | TRBD1 | TRBV10-3
CASSQEGIITLGDTGELFF | TGCGCCAGCAGCCAAGAGGGCATTATCACCTTAGGCGACACCGGGGAGCTGTTTTTT | NA | TRBJ2-2 | NA | TRBV4-3
CASSLAPGNYGYTF | TGCGCCAGCAGCTTGGCCCCGGGGAACTATGGCTACACCTTC | few | TRBJ1-2 | NA | TRBV5-1
CASSQTTGRTDEKLFF | TGTGCCAGCAGCCAAACGACAGGCCGAACGGATGAAAAACTGTTTTTT | few | TRBJ1-4 | NA | TRBV14
CASSPTLQGGNTIYF | TGTGCCAGCTCACCAACTCTACAGGGTGGAAACACCATATATTTT | NA | TRBJ1-3 | NA | TRBV18